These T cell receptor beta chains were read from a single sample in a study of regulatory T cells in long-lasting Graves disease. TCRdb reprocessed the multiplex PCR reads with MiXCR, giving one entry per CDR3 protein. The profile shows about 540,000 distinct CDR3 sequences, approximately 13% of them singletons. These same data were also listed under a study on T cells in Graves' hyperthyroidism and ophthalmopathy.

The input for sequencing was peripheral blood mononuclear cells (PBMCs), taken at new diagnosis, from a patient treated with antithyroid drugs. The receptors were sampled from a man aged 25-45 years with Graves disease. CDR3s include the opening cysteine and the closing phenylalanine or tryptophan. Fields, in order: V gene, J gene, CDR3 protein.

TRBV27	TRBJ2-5	CASSLDVQVWNGETQYF
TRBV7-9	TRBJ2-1	CASSAGSYNEQFF
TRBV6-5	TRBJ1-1	CASSYSRFIDTEAFF
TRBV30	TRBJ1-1	CAWRISARTEAFF
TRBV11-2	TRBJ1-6	CASSPEARNSPLHF
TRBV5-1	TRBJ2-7	CASSAGAVSYEQYF
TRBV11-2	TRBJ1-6	CASSRWVGLALHF
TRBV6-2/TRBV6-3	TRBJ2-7	CASSWQSSYEQYF
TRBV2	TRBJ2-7	CASIGTGQREQYF
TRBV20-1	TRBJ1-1	CSARDPGTEAFF
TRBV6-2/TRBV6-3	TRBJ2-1	CASSYSDRVAYNEQFF
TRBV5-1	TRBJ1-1	CASSLQSQNTEAFF
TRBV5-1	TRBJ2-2	CASSAGTANTGELFF
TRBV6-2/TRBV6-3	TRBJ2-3	CASTPWGGRSTDTQYF
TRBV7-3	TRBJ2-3	CASSFTSGASTDTQYF
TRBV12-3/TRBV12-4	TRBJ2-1	CASSLGEEGEQFF
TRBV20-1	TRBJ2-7	CSARDRIGGTSGRAPHEQYF
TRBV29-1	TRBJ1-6	CAGGRGMGSPLHF
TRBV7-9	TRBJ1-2	CASSLEAGNYGYTF
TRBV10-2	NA	CASSDPAGDWGNEQFF
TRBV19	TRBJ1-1	CASSIDPQGMGTEAFF
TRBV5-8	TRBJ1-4	CASSSTGLGEKLFF
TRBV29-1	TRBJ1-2	CSVEERVPNYGYTF
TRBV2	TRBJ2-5	CASSVGLAGSQETQYF
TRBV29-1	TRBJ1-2	CSVSRDKGGYTF
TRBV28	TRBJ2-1	CASSRTGGRYNEQFF
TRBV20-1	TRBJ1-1	CSASLDRGENTEAFF
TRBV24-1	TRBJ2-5	CATSEGPSMETQYF
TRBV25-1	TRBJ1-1	CASSATRRGTEAFF
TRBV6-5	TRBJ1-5	CASSYSRKNQPQHF
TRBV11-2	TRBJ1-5	CASSLDFRVQPQHF
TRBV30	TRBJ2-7	CAWGVERRLYF
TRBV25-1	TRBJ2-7	CASTRDLGSEQYF